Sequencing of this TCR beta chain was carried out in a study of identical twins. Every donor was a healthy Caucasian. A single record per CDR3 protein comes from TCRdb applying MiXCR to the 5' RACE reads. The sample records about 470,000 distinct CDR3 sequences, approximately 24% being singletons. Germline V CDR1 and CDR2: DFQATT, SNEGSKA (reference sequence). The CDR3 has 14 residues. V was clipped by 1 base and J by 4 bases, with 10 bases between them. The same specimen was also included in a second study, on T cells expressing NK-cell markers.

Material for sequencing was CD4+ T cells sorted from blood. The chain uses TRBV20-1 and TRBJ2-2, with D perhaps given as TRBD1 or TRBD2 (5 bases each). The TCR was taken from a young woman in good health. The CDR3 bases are TGCAGTGCTAGAGTGCAGGGACCCACCGGGGAGCTGTTTTTT. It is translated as CSARVQGPTGELFF.